This passage covers 22 T cell receptor beta chains from one sample sequenced in a study of response to subunit inactivated influenza vaccine. TCRdb redid the calling of the RT-PCR reads with MiXCR, one entry per CDR3 protein. The table records roughly 780,000 distinct CDR3 sequences, about 18% of them present only once. The specimen comprised PBMCs from blood, sampled about 5 days after vaccination. These receptors were taken from a man between 45 and 60 years old who received an inactivated influenza vaccine.

This clonotype was found a few times. V usage is TRBV14 and J usage is TRBJ1-6; D ambiguous. Germline V gene lookup returns CDR1 SGHDN and CDR2 FVKESK. Trimming removed 1 base at V and 7 bases at J, with 8 bases between. The CDR3 totals 14 residues. CDR3 loop: CASSQGYNNSPLHF. Written as DNA, the CDR3 is TGTGCCAGCAGCCAAGGGTACAACAATTCACCCCTCCACTTT.

This chain joins TRBV29-1 and TRBJ2-2, with D possibly being TRBD1 (5 bases). CDR3 length: 16 residues. V was shortened by 0 bases and J by 1 base, with 12 bases between the two germline ends. CDR1 and CDR2 (germline): SQVTM, ANQGSEA. CDR3 amino acids: CSVEDRETGNTGELFF. CDR3 DNA: TGCAGCGTTGAAGATCGAGAAACAGGGAACACCGGGGAGCTGTTTTTT.

The rearrangement links TRBV10-3 to TRBJ2-1; D is ambiguous. From germline, CDR1 is ENHRY and CDR2 SYGVKD. The CDR3 has 15 residues. Trimming cost V 4 bases and J 0 bases, with 10 bases left between them. In DNA form, the CDR3 reads TGTGCCATCAGTGCCAACATTAACTCCTACAATGAGCAGTTCTTC. Protein product: CAISANINSYNEQFF.

The chain uses TRBV7-9 and TRBJ2-3; a possible D gene is TRBD2 (6 bases). The CDR3 length is 13 residues. V lost 11 bases and J 0 bases, leaving 12 bases between the germline ends. The germline V gene has CDR1 SEHNR and CDR2 FQNEAQ (reference sequence). The CDR3 DNA reads as TGTGCCTGCCGGGGGTCTAGCACAGATACGCAGTATTTT. This gives the protein CACRGSSTDTQYF.

The chain employs TRBV24-1 and TRBJ2-2; the match to TRBD2 covers 10 bases. The CDR3 contains 17 residues. CDR1 is KGHDR and CDR2 is SFDVKD in the germline V gene. V lost 3 bases and J lost 1; bases outside the gene matches: 4. The CDR3 is CATSDPVAGGNTGELFF. The CDR3 DNA reads TGTGCCACCAGTGATCCTGTAGCGGGAGGGAACACCGGGGAGCTGTTTTTT.

This chain joins TRBV4-2 and TRBJ2-7, with no clear D. The CDR3 loop spans 17 amino acids. With 0 bases removed from V and 2 bases from J, the gap between germline ends came to 17 bases. The germline CDR1 and CDR2 sequences are LGHNA and YNFKEQ. The CDR3 DNA reads as TGTGCCAGCAGCCAAGATTTCGTGGGCCTAACTCCCTACGAGCAGTACTTC. Amino acids: CASSQDFVGLTPYEQYF.

The chain links TRBV28 to TRBJ2-3; no definite D call. Germline V CDR1 and CDR2: MDHEN, SYDVKM. Trimming stripped 6 bases from V and 0 bases from J, with 10 bases between. The CDR3 extends over 14 amino acids. The CDR3 bases are TGTGCCAGCAGCTATCGGTCCAGCACAGATACGCAGTATTTT. Residues: CASSYRSSTDTQYF.

The chain is built from TRBV14 and TRBJ1-6; D not certain. CDR3 length: 16 residues. V was pared by 0 bases and J by 5 bases, with 11 bases between. Germline V gene lookup returns CDR1 SGHDN and CDR2 FVKESK. CDR3 sequence: CASSQDGWQHNSPLHF. The CDR3 nucleotides are TGTGCCAGCAGCCAAGATGGTTGGCAGCATAATTCACCCCTCCACTTT.

This clonotype was detected only once. V and J are TRBV3-1 and TRBJ1-3; D not certain. Germline V gene sequence: CDR1 LGHDT, CDR2 YNNKEL (reference sequence). Deletions cut 0 bases from V and 2 bases from J, with 8 bases between. CDR3 length: 15 amino acids. The chain's CDR3 is CASSQESRTGNTIYF. The CDR3 DNA sequence: TGTGCCAGCAGCCAAGAGTCCAGGACTGGAAACACCATATATTTT.

The chain couples TRBV20-1 to TRBJ2-1; TRBD2 aligns across 10 bases. The CDR3 totals 15 residues. Germline V gene data show CDR1 as DFQATT and CDR2 as SNEGSKA (reference sequence). J lost 7 bases, V lost 0 bases, and 6 bases had no gene match. The CDR3 is CSARDKREGRNEQFF. The CDR3 DNA is TGCAGTGCTAGAGATAAGCGGGAGGGCCGTAATGAGCAGTTCTTC.

The table lists this clonotype with a few counts. V gene TRBV6-5 combines with J gene TRBJ2-7, with a weak D call TRBD1 (6 bases). CDR1 and CDR2 from the germline V gene are MNHEY and SVGAGI. Trimming took off 11 bases at V and 3 bases at J, with 11 bases between the two ends. The CDR3 covers 11 residues. The CDR3 loop is CASQGSYEQYF. Written as DNA, the CDR3 is TGTGCCTCCCAGGGGAGCTACGAGCAGTACTTC.

This clonotype was counted a few times. This chain joins TRBV9 and TRBJ2-1, with a tentative D call TRBD2 (6 bases). From germline, CDR1 is SGDLS and CDR2 YYNGEE. This CDR3 has 16 amino acids. The V end lost 4 bases, the J end lost 4 bases, and 18 bases lay between the germline ends. CDR3 region: CASSPHSGRGYNEQFF. The CDR3 region has the DNA TGTGCCAGCAGCCCGCACTCTGGGCGGGGTTACAATGAGCAGTTCTTC.

This chain's CDR3 is CASSYREGYGYTF. As DNA, the CDR3 is TGTGCCAGCAGCTACAGGGAAGGCTATGGCTACACCTTC. The chain employs TRBV5-6 and TRBJ1-2; TRBD1 might be the D (6 bases). Per the germline V gene, CDR1 is SGHDT and CDR2 is YYEEEE. The CDR3 is 13 amino acids. The ends were cut back, 3 bases at V and 4 bases at J, with 10 bases in the middle.

The V and J genes are TRBV7-9 and TRBJ1-1; 8 bases agree with TRBD1. Per the germline V gene, CDR1 is SEHNR and CDR2 is FQNEAQ (reference sequence). V was pared by 1 base and J by 4 bases, with 2 bases of the junction left unmatched. The CDR3 runs to 14 residues. For the CDR3, the DNA is TGTGCCAGCAGCTTAGTAACAGGGGGCACTGAAGCTTTCTTT. Translated, it gives CASSLVTGGTEAFF.

The rearrangement links TRBV7-2 to TRBJ2-5, with TRBD2 identical over 8 bases. Trimming took 0 bases from V and 12 from J; bases not matched to a gene: 12. The CDR3 runs 15 residues. The V gene's germline CDR1 is SGHTA and CDR2 FQGNSA. The CDR3 region is CASSLALFAGGQKYF. CDR3 DNA sequence: TGTGCCAGCAGCTTAGCGCTTTTTGCGGGGGGCCAAAAGTACTTC.

This clonotype was counted many times. The chain couples TRBV20-1 to TRBJ2-2; D gene unclear. The CDR3 is 13 amino acids. Trimming removed 6 bases at V and 7 bases at J, with 15 bases between. Germline CDR1 is DFQATT and CDR2 is SNEGSKA (reference sequence). The CDR3 here is CSAWSNTYGELFF. Here the CDR3 DNA reads TGCAGTGCGTGGTCAAATACTTACGGGGAGCTGTTTTTT.

This clonotype was observed a handful of times. The chain joins TRBV20-1 to TRBJ2-1; 14 nucleotides line up with TRBD2. This CDR3 spans 15 amino acids. CDR1 is DFQATT and CDR2 is SNEGSKA in the germline V gene (reference sequence). V lost 2 bases, J lost 10 bases, and 7 bases stayed unmatched. CDR3 sequence reads: CSARQTSGRGVEQFF. The CDR3 DNA reads TGCAGTGCTAGACAGACTAGCGGGAGGGGGGTAGAGCAGTTCTTC.

Regarding this clonotype: Since a much larger clone is just one base distant, this may be a read error. This rearrangement joins TRBV6-4 to TRBJ2-1, with D perhaps matching TRBD1 (5 bases). The V and J ends lost 1 base and 0 bases respectively, with 16 bases between them. In germline, CDR1 is MRHNA, CDR2 SNTAGT. The CDR3 has 18 residues. The CDR3 nucleotides read TGTGCCAGCAGTGACTGGGGCTTCGGTAGGGGCTCCTACAATGAGCAGTTCTTC. Amino acids: CASSDWGFGRGSYNEQFF.

The chain uses TRBV20-1 and TRBJ2-3; tentatively, D is TRBD1 (5 bases). Germline assignment: CDR1 DFQATT and CDR2 SNEGSKA (reference sequence). With 1 base removed from V and 7 bases from J, the gap between germline ends came to 12 bases. CDR3 length: 13 residues. The DNA of the CDR3 is TGCAGTGCTAGAGGGCAGGGTGGCTATACGCAGTATTTT. Its translation: CSARGQGGYTQYF.

Only a few counts were recorded for this clonotype. J is TRBJ1-2 and V is TRBV6-1, with TRBD1 as a possible D gene (6 bases). The CDR3 has 14 residues. V was trimmed by 8 bases and J by 5 bases, leaving 18 bases between them. Germline CDR1 is MNHNS and CDR2 is SASEGT. The DNA for the CDR3 is TGTGCCAGCGGCCGCCCCGGGACATATTATGGCTACACCTTC. Translation gives CASGRPGTYYGYTF.

There are many counts of this clonotype. This sequence joins TRBV5-1 and TRBJ2-3; 7 bases are shared with TRBD2. The CDR3 is 16 amino acids. Germline V lookup: CDR1 SGHRS, CDR2 YFSETQ. J gave up 5 bases and V 4 bases, and 13 bases lay outside the gene matches. CDR3 DNA sequence: TGCGCCAGCAGCCAGGGAGTTGCGGGAGCCTTAGATACGCAGTATTTT. As protein: CASSQGVAGALDTQYF.

CDR3: CASSSGQGADQPQHF. The CDR3 nucleotides are TGTGCCAGCAGTTCGGGACAGGGGGCAGATCAGCCCCAGCATTTT. V and J are TRBV28 and TRBJ1-5; 12 bases map to TRBD1. Germline CDR1 reads MDHEN; CDR2 reads SYDVKM. V trimming: 4 bases; J trimming: 5 bases; junction bases outside the gene matches: 3. The CDR3 runs 15 residues.